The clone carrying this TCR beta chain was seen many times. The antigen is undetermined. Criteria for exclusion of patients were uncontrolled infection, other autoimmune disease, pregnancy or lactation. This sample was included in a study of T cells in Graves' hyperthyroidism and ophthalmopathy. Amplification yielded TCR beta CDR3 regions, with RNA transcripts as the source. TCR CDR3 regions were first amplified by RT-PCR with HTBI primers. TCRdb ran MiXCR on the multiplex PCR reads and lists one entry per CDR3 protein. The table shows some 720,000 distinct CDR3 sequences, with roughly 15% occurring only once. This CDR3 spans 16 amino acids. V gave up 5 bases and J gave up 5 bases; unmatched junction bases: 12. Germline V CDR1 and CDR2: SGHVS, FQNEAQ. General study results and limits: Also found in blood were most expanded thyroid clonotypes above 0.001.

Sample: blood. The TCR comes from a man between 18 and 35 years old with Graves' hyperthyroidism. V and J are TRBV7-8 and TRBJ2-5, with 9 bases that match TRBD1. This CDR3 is CASSPQGAPRGETQYF. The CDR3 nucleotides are TGTGCCAGCAGCCCACAGGGGGCGCCGAGGGGGGAGACCCAGTACTTC.